This TCR beta chain was profiled in a study of T cells after yellow fever vaccination. For the study at large: Libraries from low-cell-number fractions were prepared with the SMART-Seq v4 Ultra Low Input RNA kit. General study points: FACS-sorted repertoires might harbor abundant contaminating clonotypes from the bulk population.

Universal primer sites and UMIs were introduced during 5'RACE template-switching synthesis of TCR cDNA. TCRdb redid the calling of the 5' RACE reads with MiXCR, one entry per CDR3 protein. Seen here are hundreds of thousands of distinct CDR3 sequences, around 8.1% observed once, and the top ten hold roughly a sixth. CDR3 size: 14 residues. V gave up 6 bases and J gave up 4 bases, with 12 bases separating them. This clonotype was counted at least ten times. The antigen is unknown. The V gene is TRBV12-3 or TRBV12-4, the J gene TRBJ2-2; D is undetermined. This sample comprised PBMCs, obtained about 49 days after the first yellow fever vaccination. This clonotype originated in a young man who received the YFV17D yellow fever vaccine. The DNA of the CDR3 is TGTGCCAGCAGCTCCGAATACCTCACCGGGGAGCTGTTTTTT. This gives the protein CASSSEYLTGELFF.